The 11 T cell receptor beta chains listed next were all sequenced from one sample in a study of technical replicates of blood from a handful of donors. Clones were sequenced by immunoSEQ multiplex PCR, and TCRdb holds only the in-frame ones, with some missing. In the table there are over 80,000 clones, approximately 96% of which are singletons. The source material was T cells isolated from PBMCs. Every receptor here comes from a human donor in good health.

Only one count was recorded for this clone. The chain recombines TRBV9 with TRBJ2-7; 7 nucleotides agree with TRBD1. From germline, CDR1 is SGDLS and CDR2 YYNGEE. The CDR3 has 14 amino acids. V dropped 4 bases and J dropped 4; count of bases not matched to a gene: 8. This CDR3 is CASSPTGERYEQYF. CDR3 bases: TGTGCCAGCAGCCCTACAGGGGAGAGGTACGAGCAGTACTTC.

This sequence joins TRBV19 and TRBJ2-1; TRBD2 might be the D (5 bases). The germline V gene encodes CDR1 LNHDA and CDR2 SQIVND (reference sequence). CDR3 length equals 13 residues. V was trimmed by 5 bases and J by 4 bases, leaving 9 bases between them. In nucleotides, the CDR3 is TGTGCCAGTAGTCTGGGCGGGTACAATGAGCAGTTCTTC. Amino acid sequence: CASSLGGYNEQFF. The entire variable domain, with the rest obtained from reference TRBV19 and TRBJ2-1, is as follows: DGGITQSPKYLFRKEGQNVTLSCEQNLNHDAMYWYRQDPGQGLRLIYYSQIVNDFQKGDIAEGYSVSREKKESFPLTVTSAQKNPTAFYLCASSLGGYNEQFFGPGTRLTVL.

Only one count was recorded for this clone. The gene calls are TRBV7-8 and TRBJ1-4; no clear D gene. Per the germline V gene, CDR1 is SGHVS and CDR2 is FQNEAQ. Trimming shortened V by 6 bases and J by 6 bases, and 17 bases separated the two germline ends. The CDR3 contains 15 residues. The CDR3 loop reads CASRSSRTDYEKLFF. The CDR3 coding sequence is TGTGCCAGCAGATCTAGTAGAACTGACTATGAAAAACTGTTTTTT.

The chain is built from TRBV5-1 and TRBJ2-2, with D unclear. Germline assignment: CDR1 SGHRS and CDR2 YFSETQ. Trimming took off 3 bases at V and 5 bases at J, with 8 bases between the two ends. The CDR3 spans 13 residues. The CDR3 DNA reads as TGCGCCAGCAGCTGGGCCGGTACCGGGGAGCTGTTTTTT. Amino acids: CASSWAGTGELFF.

The chain links TRBV5-4 to TRBJ2-2; tentative D call: TRBD1 (6 bases). Germline lookup yields CDR1 SGHNT and CDR2 YYREEE (reference sequence). The CDR3 has 15 amino acids. V was cut by 0 bases and J by 1 base, with 7 bases left in between. CDR3: CASSLAQGNTGELFF. The DNA of the CDR3 is TGTGCCAGCAGCTTGGCACAGGGGAACACCGGGGAGCTGTTTTTT.

The chain recombines TRBV28 with TRBJ2-5; TRBD1 agrees at 7 bases. The CDR3 covers 17 residues. V shed 3 bases, J shed 3 bases, and the junction held 13 bases outside the gene matches. CDR1 is MDHEN, CDR2 SYDVKM, per germline. The DNA for the CDR3 is TGTGCCAGCAGTTTGTCGCGACTCGGACAGGAAGAAGAGACCCAGTACTTC. This codes for CASSLSRLGQEEETQYF.

The V call is TRBV5-8, the J call TRBJ2-5; 10 bases line up with TRBD2. The length of the CDR3 is 15 residues. CDR1 is SGHTS and CDR2 is YDEGEE in the germline V gene. V lost 4 bases to trimming and J lost 4 bases; unmatched junction nucleotides: 7. CDR3 residues: CASSQGTSDAETQYF. The CDR3 nucleotides are TGTGCCAGCAGCCAAGGGACTAGCGATGCAGAGACCCAGTACTTC.

The rearrangement joins TRBV18 to TRBJ1-1; tentatively, D is TRBD1 (6 bases). CDR3 length: 14 amino acids. The V end was cut by 4 bases, the J end by 5 bases, with 14 bases between. Per germline, CDR1 KGHSH and CDR2 LQKENI. Written as DNA, the CDR3 is TGTGCCAGCTCACTTTCGTTGGGGGCTACTGAAGCTTTCTTT. Its protein is CASSLSLGATEAFF.

The chain joins TRBV27 to TRBJ2-7; 9 bases fit TRBD1. CDR1 MNHEY and CDR2 SMNVEV come from the germline V gene (reference sequence). This CDR3 has 17 residues. Trimming took 0 bases from V and 5 from J; bases not matched to a gene: 11. The chain's CDR3 is CASSLSPGQGSRDEQYF. The CDR3 bases are TGTGCCAGCAGTTTATCACCGGGACAGGGTTCGAGGGACGAGCAGTACTTC.

The chain joins TRBV2 to TRBJ2-7, with a weak D call TRBD1 (6 bases). Germline V gives CDR1 SNHLY, CDR2 FYNNEI. The CDR3 runs 12 residues. The ends were cut back, 7 bases at V and 7 bases at J, with 14 bases in the middle. The CDR3 DNA is TGTGCCAGCACTTGGACAGCGAGAGAGCAGTACTTC. It encodes CASTWTAREQYF.

This rearrangement joins TRBV14 to TRBJ1-2; D remains ambiguous. The CDR3 runs to 14 residues. The V gene's germline CDR1 is SGHDN and CDR2 FVKESK. V gave up 0 bases and J gave up 8 bases, with 13 bases separating them. Here the CDR3 reads CASSQDWSLVGYTF. As DNA, the CDR3 is TGTGCCAGCAGCCAAGATTGGAGCCTAGTGGGCTACACCTTC.